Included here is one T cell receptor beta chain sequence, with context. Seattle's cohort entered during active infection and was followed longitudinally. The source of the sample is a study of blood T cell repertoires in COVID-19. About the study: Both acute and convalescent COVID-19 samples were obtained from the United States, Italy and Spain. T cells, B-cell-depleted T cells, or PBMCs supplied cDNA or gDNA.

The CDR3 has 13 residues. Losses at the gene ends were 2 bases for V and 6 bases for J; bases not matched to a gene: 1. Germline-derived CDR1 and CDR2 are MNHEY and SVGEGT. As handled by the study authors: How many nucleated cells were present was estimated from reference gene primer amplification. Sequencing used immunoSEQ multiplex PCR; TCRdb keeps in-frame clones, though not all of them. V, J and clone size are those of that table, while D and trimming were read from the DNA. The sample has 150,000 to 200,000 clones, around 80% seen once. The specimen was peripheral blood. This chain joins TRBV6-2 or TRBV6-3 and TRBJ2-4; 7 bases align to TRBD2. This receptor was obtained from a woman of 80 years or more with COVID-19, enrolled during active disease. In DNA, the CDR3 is TGTGCCAGCAGTTACGGGGGGGGAAACATTCAGTACTTC. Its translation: CASSYGGGNIQYF.